The 10 T cell receptor beta chains below all came from one sample that was sequenced in a study of cytomegalovirus exposure and HLA in healthy donors. Primers included in the PCR were 60 Vbeta and 13 Jbeta primers. Sequencing used immunoSEQ multiplex PCR; TCRdb keeps in-frame clones, though not all of them. The repertoire consists of over 120,000 clones, with approximately 82% occurring once and the leading ten covering roughly 10%. Sequencing was performed on PBMCs. The receptors shown here come from a woman aged 55-70 years in good health and CMV-seropositive.

J is TRBJ1-6 and V is TRBV28; 7 positions agree with TRBD1. The CDR3 runs 14 residues. CDR1 is MDHEN, CDR2 SYDVKM, per germline. With 2 bases clipped from V and 7 bases from J, the junction kept 2 bases outside the gene matches. In DNA form, the CDR3 reads TGTGCCAGCAGTTTACAGGGGGGAAATTCACCCCTCCACTTT. Its translation: CASSLQGGNSPLHF. The full variable domain, its missing parts supplied by reference TRBV28 and TRBJ1-6, is DVKVTQSSRYLVKRTGEKVFLECVQDMDHENMFWYRQDPGLGLRLIYFSYDVKMKEKGDIPEGYSVSREKKERFSLILESASTNQTSMYLCASSLQGGNSPLHFGNGTRLTVT.

Remarks on this clone: Other DNA sequences from this sample encode an identical CDR3 as well. This chain links TRBV2 with TRBJ2-7; D ambiguous. The CDR3 is 12 residues long. Trimming removed 7 bases from V and 2 bases from J, with 9 bases in between. Per the germline V gene, CDR1 is SNHLY and CDR2 is FYNNEI. The CDR3 spells CASNSETYEQYF. Here the CDR3 DNA reads TGTGCCAGCAATAGTGAGACCTACGAGCAGTACTTC.

The genes are TRBV21-1 and TRBJ2-5; the listed D gene, TRBD1, was not tested against the DNA. The last part of the DNA fits TRBJ2-7 better; the J call may be wrong. TRBV21-1 is a pseudogene locus. This CDR3 comprises 14 residues. CDR3: CASSRQGRAYEQYF. In DNA, the CDR3 is TGTGCCAGCAGTCGACAGGGTCGAGCCTACGAGCAGTACTTC.

The V and J genes are TRBV4-1 and TRBJ1-2; D not resolved. Trimming shortened V by 4 bases and J by 4 bases, and 19 bases separated the two germline ends. This CDR3 is built from 16 residues. Germline CDR1 reads MGHRA; CDR2 reads YSYEKL. The CDR3 nucleotides read TGCGCCAGCAGCCCCCAGGTAGGCCAGGCCGTCTATGGCTACACCTTC. This sequence encodes CASSPQVGQAVYGYTF.

This clone was seen once. The CDR3, as DNA: TGTGCCAGCAGTGAACTGTACAATGAGCAGTTCTTC. Translating gives CASSELYNEQFF. This chain links TRBV25-1 with TRBJ2-1, with D uncertain. This CDR3 comprises 12 residues. The V end was cut by 2 bases, the J end by 4 bases, with 3 bases between. CDR1 is MGHDK, CDR2 SYGVNS, per germline.

The chain couples TRBV7-9 to TRBJ1-5, with D tentatively TRBD1 (5 bases). This CDR3 contains 15 residues. V lost 1 base and J lost 4, with 11 bases in between. The germline V gene encodes CDR1 SEHNR and CDR2 FQNEAQ (reference sequence). The CDR3 bases are TGTGCCAGCAGCTTAGACACGGGGGTTAATCAGCCCCAGCATTTT. Translation gives CASSLDTGVNQPQHF.

This chain joins TRBV30 and TRBJ1-1, with a tentative D call TRBD1 (5 bases). Trimming removed 7 bases from V and 7 bases from J, with 16 bases in between. The CDR3 loop spans 12 amino acids. Germline V gene lookup returns CDR1 GTSNPN and CDR2 SVGIG (reference sequence). CDR3 region: CAFSQGPFEAFF. For the CDR3, the DNA is TGTGCCTTTTCCCAGGGCCCTTTTGAAGCTTTCTTT. The whole variable domain, remainder taken from reference TRBV30 and TRBJ1-1, is SQTIHQWPATLVQPVGSPLSLECTVEGTSNPNLYWYRQAAGRGLQLLFYSVGIGQISSEVPQNLSASRPQDRQFILSSKKLLLSDSGFYLCAFSQGPFEAFFGQGTRLTVV.

V usage is TRBV7-6 and J usage is TRBJ1-1; 7 positions match TRBD1. Germline assignment: CDR1 SGHVS and CDR2 FNYEAQ. J was trimmed by 4 bases and V by 5 bases; bases with no gene match: 7. The CDR3 loop spans 14 amino acids. CDR3 residues: CASSRQGITTEAFF. The CDR3 DNA follows: TGTGCCAGCAGCCGACAGGGCATTACCACTGAAGCTTTCTTT. The full variable domain, with the rest looked up from reference TRBV7-6 and TRBJ1-1, is GAGVSQSPRYKVTKRGQDVALRCDPISGHVSLYWYRQALGQGPEFLTYFNYEAQQDKSGLPNDRFSAERPEGSISTLTIQRTEQRDSAMYRCASSRQGITTEAFFGQGTRLTVV.

The chain recombines TRBV7-9 with TRBJ1-2, with 7 bases lining up with TRBD1. CDR1 and CDR2 (germline): SEHNR, FQNEAQ (reference sequence). The CDR3 is made up of 15 amino acids. V was clipped by 0 bases and J by 4 bases; unmatched bases: 5. The CDR3, as DNA: TGTGCCAGCAGCTTAGCGGCCCGACAGGGCTATGGCTACACCTTC. It is translated as CASSLAARQGYGYTF.

This chain links TRBV7-9 with TRBJ2-7, with TRBD1 identical over 8 bases. Germline V gives CDR1 SEHNR, CDR2 FQNEAQ (reference sequence). CDR3 length equals 12 residues. The V and J ends lost 11 bases and 0 bases, in that order; junction bases with no gene match: 3. For the CDR3, the DNA is TGTGCCGGACAGGGATCCTCCTACGAGCAGTACTTC. Encoded protein: CAGQGSSYEQYF. Full variable domain (rest looked up from reference TRBV7-9 and TRBJ2-7): DTGVSQNPRHKITKRGQNVTFRCDPISEHNRLYWYRQTLGQGPEFLTYFQNEAQLEKSRLLSDRFSAERPKGSFSTLEIQRTEQGDSAMYLCAGQGSSYEQYFGPGTRLTVT.